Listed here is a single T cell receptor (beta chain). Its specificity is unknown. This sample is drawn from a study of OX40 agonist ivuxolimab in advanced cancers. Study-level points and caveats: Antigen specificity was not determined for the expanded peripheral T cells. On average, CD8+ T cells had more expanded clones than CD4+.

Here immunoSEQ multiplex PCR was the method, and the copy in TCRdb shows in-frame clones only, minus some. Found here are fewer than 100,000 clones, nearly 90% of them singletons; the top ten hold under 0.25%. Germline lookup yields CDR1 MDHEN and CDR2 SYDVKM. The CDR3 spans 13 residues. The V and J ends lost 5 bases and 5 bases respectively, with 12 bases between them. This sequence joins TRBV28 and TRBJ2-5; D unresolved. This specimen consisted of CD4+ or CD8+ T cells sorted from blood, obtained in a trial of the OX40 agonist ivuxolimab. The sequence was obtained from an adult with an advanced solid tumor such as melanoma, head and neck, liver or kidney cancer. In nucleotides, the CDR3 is TGTGCCAGCAGTACCTCCCCTGCGGAGACCCAGTACTTC. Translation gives CASSTSPAETQYF.